These 10 T cell receptor beta chains were all obtained from the same sample, sequenced in a study of T-cell reconstitution after alpha-beta-depleted transplantation in children. As it was prepared, the TCRbeta library received unique molecular identifiers. TCRdb passed the PCR reads through MiXCR, listing each CDR3 protein once. The repertoire holds 280,000 or so distinct CDR3 sequences, around 10% seen once, with 20% to 30% in the top ten. Material: peripheral blood, obtained 180 days after TCRalphabeta/CD19-depleted stem cell transplant. These receptors all come from a male patient between 2 and 15 years old who had a stem cell transplant for chronic granulomatous disease, so the T cells may come from the graft donor.

This clonotype was detected once. The junction and the germline gene differ at one end; a read error may be behind it. The chain employs TRBV29-1 and TRBJ2-2; the D gene is possibly TRBD1 (6 bases). This CDR3 is built from 14 residues. Looked up from germline, CDR1 is SQVTM and CDR2 is ANQGSEA. The CDR3 sequence: CSALRAGAPGELFF. As DNA, the CDR3 is TGCAGCGCCCTCCGGGCAGGGGCCCCCGGAGAGCTGTTTTTT.

This clonotype was found many times. V is TRBV5-5 and J is TRBJ2-2, with 10 bases lining up with TRBD2. J was trimmed by 5 bases and V by 5 bases; bases with no gene match: 12. The CDR3 runs 17 residues. CDR1 SGHKS and CDR2 YYEKEE come from the germline V gene (reference sequence). CDR3 amino acids: CASREAASGRRTGELFF. DNA for the CDR3: TGTGCCAGCAGAGAAGCCGCTAGCGGGAGAAGGACCGGGGAGCTGTTTTTT.

The chain carries TRBV19 and TRBJ1-1; D gene ambiguous. The CDR3 extends over 15 amino acids. V lost 3 bases and J 0 bases, leaving 11 bases between the germline ends. The V gene's germline CDR1 is LNHDA and CDR2 SQIVND (reference sequence). CDR3 amino acids: CASSIAAGLNTEAFF. The DNA of the CDR3 is TGTGCCAGTAGTATCGCGGCAGGATTGAACACTGAAGCTTTCTTT.

This clonotype was counted at least ten times. The rearrangement uses TRBV29-1 and TRBJ2-1; D unresolved. The CDR3 loop spans 15 amino acids. The V end lost 0 bases, the J end lost 0 bases, and 9 bases lay between the germline ends. Looked up from germline, CDR1 is SQVTM and CDR2 is ANQGSEA. CDR3 nucleotide sequence: TGCAGCGTTGAAGATGGTACAAGCTCCTACAATGAGCAGTTCTTC. Amino acids: CSVEDGTSSYNEQFF.

This clonotype was recorded at least ten times. This rearrangement joins TRBV7-9 to TRBJ2-7; D is undetermined. The CDR3 is 14 residues long. Germline-derived CDR1 and CDR2 are SEHNR and FQNEAQ (reference sequence). V dropped 1 base and J dropped 2 bases, with 9 bases sitting between them. CDR3 protein: CASSLVGRTYEQYF. For the CDR3, the DNA is TGTGCCAGCAGCTTAGTTGGGCGGACCTACGAGCAGTACTTC.

This clonotype was seen repeatedly, ten times or more. The chain uses TRBV28 and TRBJ1-5; no reliable D call. The length of the CDR3 is 12 residues. Germline lookup yields CDR1 MDHEN and CDR2 SYDVKM. V lost 3 bases, J lost 7 bases, and 7 bases lay in between. This chain's CDR3 is CASSFYGQPQHF. DNA of the CDR3: TGTGCCAGCAGTTTTTATGGACAGCCCCAGCATTTT.

This clonotype was seen many times. The chain employs TRBV28 and TRBJ2-7, with D possibly being TRBD1 (5 bases). CDR1 MDHEN and CDR2 SYDVKM come from the germline V gene. The CDR3 totals 14 residues. Between the trimmed V and J ends, which lost 5 bases and 3 bases, there was a span of 14 bases. The DNA of the CDR3 is TGTGCCAGCAGTCCCAGGGCCCCTTTCTACGAGCAGTACTTC. This sequence encodes CASSPRAPFYEQYF.

This clonotype occurred a few times. The rearrangement uses TRBV19 and TRBJ1-2, with 7 bases fitting TRBD1. This CDR3 has 15 amino acids. CDR1 is LNHDA and CDR2 is SQIVND in the germline V gene (reference sequence). The junction had 11 bases not matched to a gene; V was cut back by 2 bases and J by 8 bases. In nucleotides, the CDR3 is TGTGCCAGTAGTATACTCCCCGCAGGGGGGTCCGGCTACACCTTC. Translating it yields CASSILPAGGSGYTF.

Of note for this clonotype: With a much larger clone just one base away, this may be a read error. V gene TRBV12-3 or TRBV12-4 combines with J gene TRBJ2-5, with 8 bases matching TRBD2. This CDR3 region has 13 residues. V dropped 2 bases and J dropped 9; count of bases not matched to a gene: 5. The DNA for the CDR3 is TGTGCCAGCAGTTTAAAGCGGGAGCGCCCCCAGTACTTC. It encodes CASSLKRERPQYF.

This clonotype has ten or more counts. The chain links TRBV5-1 to TRBJ1-1; TRBD1 might be the D (6 bases). CDR1 SGHRS and CDR2 YFSETQ come from the germline V gene. The V end lost 5 bases, the J end lost 9 bases, and 11 bases lay between the germline ends. This CDR3 contains 11 residues. DNA for the CDR3: TGCGCCAGCAGTGGGGGCAGTAAAGCTTTCTTT. It yields the protein CASSGGSKAFF.